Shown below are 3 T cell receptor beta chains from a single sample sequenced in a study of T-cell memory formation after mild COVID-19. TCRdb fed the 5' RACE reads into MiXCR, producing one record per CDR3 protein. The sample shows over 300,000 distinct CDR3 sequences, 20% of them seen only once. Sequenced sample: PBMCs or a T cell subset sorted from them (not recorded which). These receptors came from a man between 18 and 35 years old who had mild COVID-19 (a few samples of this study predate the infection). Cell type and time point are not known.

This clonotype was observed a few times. In nucleotides, the CDR3 is TGTGCCAGCAGTTTACTAGCGGACCAAGTAGATACGCAGTATTTT. Its protein is CASSLLADQVDTQYF. The chain couples TRBV6-5 to TRBJ2-3; 8 nucleotides agree with TRBD2. The V and J ends lost 4 bases and 5 bases, in that order; junction bases with no gene match: 8. The CDR3 length is 15 residues. Per the germline V gene, CDR1 is MNHEY and CDR2 is SVGAGI.

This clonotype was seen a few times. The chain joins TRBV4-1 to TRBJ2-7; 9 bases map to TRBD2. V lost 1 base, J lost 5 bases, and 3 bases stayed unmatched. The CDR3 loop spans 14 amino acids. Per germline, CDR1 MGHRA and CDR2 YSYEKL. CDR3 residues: CASSQVAGVNEQYF. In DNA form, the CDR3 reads TGCGCCAGCAGCCAAGTAGCGGGGGTCAACGAGCAGTACTTC.

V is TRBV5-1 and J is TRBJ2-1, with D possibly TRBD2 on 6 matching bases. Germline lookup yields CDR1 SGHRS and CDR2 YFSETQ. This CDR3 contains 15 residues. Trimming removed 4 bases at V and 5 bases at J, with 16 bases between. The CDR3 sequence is CASSPPGTPDNEQFF. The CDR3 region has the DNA TGCGCCAGCAGCCCCCCCGGGACTCCCGACAATGAGCAGTTCTTC.